One and the same sample provided the 15 T cell receptor beta chains below, sequenced in a study of identical twins. TCRdb fed the 5' RACE reads into MiXCR, producing one record per CDR3 protein. Here the sample spans about 460,000 distinct CDR3 sequences, about 14% being singletons. This sample also belongs to another study, concerning yellow fever vaccine responses in identical twins.

The sequenced material came from CD4+ T cells sorted from blood. The origin of the receptors is a woman between 18 and 29 years old in good health.

The chain is built from TRBV3-1 and TRBJ2-1; 13 bases map to TRBD2. CDR1 and CDR2 (germline): LGHDT, YNNKEL (reference sequence). CDR3 size: 16 residues. With 8 bases clipped from V and 10 bases from J, the junction kept 14 bases outside the gene matches. The CDR3 sequence: CASDSPGTSGAGEQFF. CDR3 sequence (DNA): TGTGCCAGCGACTCCCCCGGGACTAGCGGGGCGGGGGAGCAGTTCTTC.

The sample holds a few counts of this clonotype. This rearrangement joins TRBV5-1 to TRBJ2-1; no clear D gene. This CDR3 region has 13 residues. Trimming took off 0 bases at V and 8 bases at J, with 9 bases between the two ends. Germline V lookup: CDR1 SGHRS, CDR2 YFSETQ. This CDR3 is CASSLDLTHEQFF. The CDR3 nucleotides are TGCGCCAGCAGCTTGGACCTGACCCATGAGCAGTTCTTC.

The chain uses TRBV3-1 and TRBJ2-3, with TRBD1 matching over 9 bases. V was pared by 4 bases and J by 10 bases, with 3 bases of the junction left unmatched. The CDR3 covers 12 residues. Germline V lookup: CDR1 LGHDT, CDR2 YNNKEL (reference sequence). The CDR3 DNA reads as TGTGCCAGCAGCCCCGACAGGGGGTCGCAGTATTTT. It yields the protein CASSPDRGSQYF.

This clonotype appeared a few times. The V call is TRBV20-1, the J call TRBJ2-1; 11 bases align to TRBD2. Germline V CDR1 and CDR2: DFQATT, SNEGSKA (reference sequence). This CDR3 has 16 residues. The V and J ends lost 3 bases and 2 bases, in that order; junction bases with no gene match: 6. In nucleotides, the CDR3 is TGCAGTGCTAGGGGGACTAGCGGTAAAACCTACAATGAGCAGTTCTTC. Its protein product is CSARGTSGKTYNEQFF.

The chain couples TRBV7-2 to TRBJ2-3; D tentatively reads TRBD1 or TRBD2 (6 bases each). This CDR3 contains 16 residues. Germline CDR1 is SGHTA and CDR2 is FQGNSA. Trimming shortened V by 3 bases and J by 4 bases, and 17 bases separated the two germline ends. The CDR3 protein is CASSLLGGPSPDTQYF. In DNA form, the CDR3 reads TGTGCCAGCAGCTTGTTAGGGGGGCCAAGCCCAGATACGCAGTATTTT.

The sample holds a few counts of this clonotype. The chain employs TRBV7-9 and TRBJ2-1; 9 bases are a match to TRBD2. V gave up 2 bases and J gave up 5 bases; unmatched junction bases: 4. Germline V CDR1 and CDR2: SEHNR, FQNEAQ (reference sequence). The CDR3 loop spans 15 amino acids. As DNA, the CDR3 is TGTGCCAGCAGCTTATCCCTAGCGGGAAACAATGAGCAGTTCTTC. Residues: CASSLSLAGNNEQFF. The full variable domain, in which reference TRBV7-9 and TRBJ2-1 provide the parts outside the CDR3, is DTGVSQNPRHKITKRGQNVTFRCDPISEHNRLYWYRQTLGQGPEFLTYFQNEAQLEKSRLLSDRFSAERPKGSFSTLEIQRTEQGDSAMYLCASSLSLAGNNEQFFGPGTRLTVL.

This clonotype was counted between two and nine times. This chain connects TRBV14 to TRBJ2-3; D is undetermined. Germline V gene lookup returns CDR1 SGHDN and CDR2 FVKESK. Trimming left V 1 base short and J 0 bases short, with 8 bases between. The CDR3 spans 15 residues. DNA of the CDR3: TGTGCCAGCAGCCAAGTTATCTCTAGCACAGATACGCAGTATTTT. This codes for CASSQVISSTDTQYF.

This clonotype came up many times. The chain links TRBV4-1 to TRBJ2-7; 7 nucleotides match TRBD2. From germline, CDR1 is MGHRA and CDR2 YSYEKL. V was clipped by 1 base and J by 3 bases; unmatched bases: 3. CDR3 length equals 14 residues. The CDR3 coding sequence is TGCGCCAGCAGCCAAGTGGTAGCGGGCTACGAGCAGTACTTC. Its translation: CASSQVVAGYEQYF.

The rearrangement uses TRBV27 and TRBJ2-2, with 7 bases matching TRBD1. Germline assignment: CDR1 MNHEY and CDR2 SMNVEV (reference sequence). V lost 3 bases, J lost 4 bases, and 8 bases stayed unmatched. The CDR3 spans 16 residues. The CDR3 here is CASSFIGGGLTGELFF. In DNA form, the CDR3 reads TGTGCCAGCAGTTTTATAGGGGGCGGGCTCACCGGGGAGCTGTTTTTT.

This clonotype appeared a few times. J is TRBJ2-1 and V is TRBV5-1; the D gene is possibly TRBD2 (6 bases). Germline V gives CDR1 SGHRS, CDR2 YFSETQ. V gave up 7 bases and J gave up 8 bases, with 19 bases separating them. The CDR3 totals 14 residues. The CDR3 region is CASGRDGSFDEQFF. As DNA, the CDR3 is TGCGCCAGCGGGCGGGACGGAAGTTTCGATGAGCAGTTCTTC.

This clonotype was counted a few times. The chain combines TRBV5-6 with TRBJ2-1, with TRBD1 as a possible D gene (6 bases). The germline CDR1 and CDR2 sequences are SGHDT and YYEEEE. Trimming pared 4 bases from V and 8 bases from J, leaving 13 bases between. The CDR3 is 13 amino acids. The CDR3 DNA reads TGTGCCAGCAGCACCCCAACAGGGTATGAGCAGTTCTTC. Protein: CASSTPTGYEQFF.

The chain links TRBV25-1 to TRBJ2-5; D tentatively fits TRBD1 or TRBD2 (5 bases each). Trimming took 5 bases from V and 2 from J, leaving 15 bases between them. The CDR3 has 15 amino acids. Germline CDR1 is MGHDK and CDR2 is SYGVNS. The CDR3 loop reads CASSNPGRLQETQYF. The CDR3 nucleotides read TGTGCCAGCAGTAATCCGGGACGTCTTCAAGAGACCCAGTACTTC.

This clonotype turned up a few times. The J gene is TRBJ2-7, the V gene TRBV3-1; TRBD1 aligns across 7 bases. After removal of 2 bases from V and 6 bases from J, the junction contained 4 bases not matched to a gene. This CDR3 spans 13 amino acids. CDR1 and CDR2 from the germline V gene are LGHDT and YNNKEL (reference sequence). CDR3 nucleotides: TGTGCCAGCAGCCAACCGACAGGGCGCGAGCAGTACTTC. Translation: CASSQPTGREQYF.

V and J are TRBV15 and TRBJ1-2, with D maybe TRBD1 (6 bases). The CDR3 has 14 residues. Germline-derived CDR1 and CDR2 are LNHNV and YYDKDF (reference sequence). V was trimmed by 1 base and J by 1 base, leaving 7 bases between them. CDR3 sequence: CATSRADSNYGYTF. The CDR3 region has the DNA TGTGCCACCAGCAGAGCGGACAGTAACTATGGCTACACCTTC.

This clonotype was detected ten times or more. This chain joins TRBV7-2 and TRBJ2-3; a possible D gene is TRBD2 (6 bases). Germline CDR1 reads SGHTA; CDR2 reads FQGNSA. This CDR3 comprises 16 residues. V was pared by 1 base and J by 1 base, with 12 bases between. The CDR3 spells CASSLGSGLGTDTQYF. The DNA for the CDR3 is TGTGCCAGCAGCTTAGGATCGGGACTGGGCACAGATACGCAGTATTTT. Full variable domain (rest looked up from reference TRBV7-2 and TRBJ2-3): GAGVSQSPSNKVTEKGKDVELRCDPISGHTALYWYRQSLGQGLEFLIYFQGNSAPDKSGLPSDRFSAERTGGSVSTLTIQRTQQEDSAVYLCASSLGSGLGTDTQYFGPGTRLTVL.